The 22 T cell receptor beta chains below were found in one sample sequenced in a study of T-cell reconstitution after alpha-beta-depleted transplantation in children. Preparation of the TCRbeta library used unique molecular identifiers. TCRdb analysed the PCR reads with MiXCR anew, one entry per CDR3 protein. The sample has fewer than 700,000 distinct CDR3 sequences, 10% to 15% seen once. The specimen was PBMCs, mostly from graft donor cells, collected 360 days after TCRalphabeta/CD19-depleted stem cell transplant. The origin of the receptors is a male patient aged 10-17 years who had a stem cell transplant for acute myeloid leukemia, so the T cells may come from the graft donor.

This clonotype was counted a few times. The chain employs TRBV14 and TRBJ2-2, with a weak D call TRBD1 (6 bases). Trimming stripped 2 bases from V and 1 base from J, with 8 bases between. Germline CDR1 is SGHDN and CDR2 is FVKESK. This CDR3 region has 15 residues. The CDR3 region is CASSQRTVNTGELFF. In nucleotides, the CDR3 is TGTGCCAGCAGCCAACGGACAGTGAACACCGGGGAGCTGTTTTTT.

A few counts support this clonotype. The gene calls are TRBV28 and TRBJ2-2; no firm D call. CDR1 and CDR2 (germline): MDHEN, SYDVKM. This CDR3 has 12 residues. Trimming cost V 8 bases and J 6 bases, with 10 bases left between them. The CDR3 nucleotides read TGTGCCAGCCGCCCCTTTGCCGGGGAGCTGTTTTTT. It codes for CASRPFAGELFF.

This clonotype was observed a few times. The CDR3 reads CASSLDGGRVNTGELFF. CDR3 in DNA: TGCGCCAGCAGCTTGGACGGCGGGAGAGTCAACACCGGGGAGCTGTTTTTT. This chain connects TRBV5-1 to TRBJ2-2; 7 bases fit TRBD2. This CDR3 contains 17 residues. Per the germline V gene, CDR1 is SGHRS and CDR2 is YFSETQ. The J segment lost 2 bases and the V segment lost 0 bases, leaving 7 bases of the junction unmatched.

This clonotype was detected a few times. The genes are TRBV28 and TRBJ2-4; 12 bases are shared with TRBD2. The CDR3 is 18 amino acids. The germline gives CDR1 MDHEN, CDR2 SYDVKM. V lost 5 bases, J lost 0 bases, and 8 bases stayed unmatched. The CDR3 loop is CASSSSTSGRRAKNIQYF. In DNA, the CDR3 is TGTGCCAGCAGTAGCTCGACTAGCGGGAGAAGAGCCAAAAACATTCAGTACTTC.

In its sample, this clonotype was seen many times. The DNA for the CDR3 is TGTGCCAGCAGTTACGGGAGACTAGCGGTAGGCACAGATACGCAGTATTTT. Amino acids: CASSYGRLAVGTDTQYF. The rearrangement joins TRBV6-5 to TRBJ2-3; 9 positions match TRBD2. The CDR3 has 17 residues. CDR1 is MNHEY, CDR2 SVGAGI, per germline. V lost 2 bases to trimming and J lost 1 base; unmatched junction nucleotides: 7.

The chain employs TRBV29-1 and TRBJ2-5; a possible D gene is TRBD1 (5 bases). V dropped 0 bases and J dropped 5 bases, with 13 bases sitting between them. The CDR3 has 14 amino acids. CDR1 SQVTM and CDR2 ANQGSEA come from the germline V gene. DNA of the CDR3: TGCAGCGTTGAAGAGACAGCCCCGTCGGAGACCCAGTACTTC. Translating it yields CSVEETAPSETQYF.

The chain combines TRBV6-1 with TRBJ2-3; D is possibly TRBD1 or TRBD2 (5 bases each). Germline loops: CDR1 MNHNS, CDR2 SASEGT. This CDR3 is built from 14 residues. Deletions cut 8 bases from V and 1 base from J, with 13 bases between. CDR3 bases: TGTGCCAGCGGGAGATTGGGGGGCACAGATACGCAGTATTTT. Its protein is CASGRLGGTDTQYF.

This clonotype has ten or more counts. The chain combines TRBV21-1 with TRBJ1-1. TRBV21-1 is recorded as a pseudogene. There are 15 residues in the CDR3. The CDR3 DNA reads as TGTGCCAGCAGCAAAAGGCTAGATAGACGCACTGAAGCTTTCTTT. This sequence encodes CASSKRLDRRTEAFF.

The chain has TRBV9 and TRBJ2-1; 9 bases align to TRBD2. J was trimmed by 7 bases and V by 3 bases; bases with no gene match: 11. The CDR3 has 16 amino acids. Germline values: CDR1 SGDLS, CDR2 YYNGEE. CDR3 in amino acids: CASSATIAGVGNEQFF. Written as DNA, the CDR3 is TGTGCCAGCAGCGCAACAATAGCGGGAGTGGGGAATGAGCAGTTCTTC.

V and J are TRBV10-3 and TRBJ2-7; a possible D gene is TRBD2 (5 bases). The germline V gene has CDR1 ENHRY and CDR2 SYGVKD. The length of the CDR3 is 11 residues. The V end was cut by 0 bases, the J end by 9 bases, with 6 bases between. The DNA for the CDR3 is TGTGCCATCAGTGAGTCGAGCGGGCAGTACTTC. This sequence encodes CAISESSGQYF.

The chain combines TRBV5-1 with TRBJ2-5; D not certain. In germline, CDR1 is SGHRS, CDR2 YFSETQ. Trimming left V 0 bases short and J 4 bases short, with 13 bases between. CDR3 length equals 15 residues. The CDR3 nucleotides read TGCGCCAGCAGCTTGGAGGTAACTTTGGTAGAGACCCAGTACTTC. Translating it yields CASSLEVTLVETQYF.

This clonotype was counted between two and nine times. V is TRBV7-8 and J is TRBJ2-7; TRBD1 agrees at 7 bases. Germline CDR1 SGHVS, CDR2 FQNEAQ. The ends lost 5 bases at V and 3 bases at J; junction bases unmatched: 10. The CDR3 runs to 15 residues. CDR3 coding DNA: TGTGCCAGCAGCGATGCCCGGGACAGACTCTACGAGCAGTACTTC. Amino acid sequence: CASSDARDRLYEQYF.

In its sample, this clonotype was seen a few times. The chain employs TRBV14 and TRBJ2-1, with D tentatively TRBD2 (6 bases). From germline, CDR1 is SGHDN and CDR2 FVKESK. Trimming pared 1 base from V and 6 bases from J, leaving 13 bases between. The CDR3 totals 15 residues. Here the CDR3 reads CASSQGLGLANEQFF. In DNA form, the CDR3 reads TGTGCCAGCAGCCAAGGACTAGGCTTGGCCAATGAGCAGTTCTTC.

This clonotype was seen more than once but under ten times. This rearrangement joins TRBV12-3 or TRBV12-4 to TRBJ2-4; 11 nucleotides agree with TRBD1. The CDR3 has 18 amino acids. The J segment lost 2 bases and the V segment lost 5 bases, leaving 11 bases of the junction unmatched. The CDR3 is CASSPGSGQGGPKNIQYF. Written as DNA, the CDR3 is TGTGCCAGCAGTCCCGGTTCGGGACAGGGGGGGCCCAAAAACATTCAGTACTTC.

This clonotype has a handful of counts. The chain couples TRBV7-6 to TRBJ2-1; D remains unclear. Germline CDR1 is SGHVS and CDR2 is FNYEAQ. V lost 5 bases and J lost 2, with 13 bases in between. The CDR3 extends over 15 amino acids. Written as DNA, the CDR3 is TGTGCCAGCAGCCCCCTAGGAGAAACCTACAATGAGCAGTTCTTC. Protein product: CASSPLGETYNEQFF. Looking up the rest from reference TRBV7-6 and TRBJ2-1 gives the full variable domain: GAGVSQSPRYKVTKRGQDVALRCDPISGHVSLYWYRQALGQGPEFLTYFNYEAQQDKSGLPNDRFSAERPEGSISTLTIQRTEQRDSAMYRCASSPLGETYNEQFFGPGTRLTVL.

This clonotype was counted a few times. The rearrangement links TRBV20-1 to TRBJ2-1, with TRBD2 matching 9 bases. This CDR3 comprises 16 residues. With V trimmed by 2 bases and J by 6 bases, 11 bases remained unmatched. From germline, CDR1 is DFQATT and CDR2 SNEGSKA (reference sequence). The DNA of the CDR3 is TGCAGTGCTAGACCAGCAGGTAGCGGGAGCGGCAATGAGCAGTTCTTC. Its protein is CSARPAGSGSGNEQFF.

The chain has TRBV15 and TRBJ2-5, with D possibly matching TRBD1 (6 bases). V lost 0 bases and J lost 5, with 7 bases in between. The CDR3 length is 13 residues. The germline CDR1 and CDR2 sequences are LNHNV and YYDKDF (reference sequence). CDR3 protein: CATSRDQGETQYF. Written as DNA, the CDR3 is TGTGCCACCAGCAGAGATCAGGGGGAGACCCAGTACTTC. The entire variable domain, with the rest obtained from reference TRBV15 and TRBJ2-5, is as follows: DAMVIQNPRYQVTQFGKPVTLSCSQTLNHNVMYWYQQKSSQAPKLLFHYYDKDFNNEADTPDNFQSRRPNTSFCFLDIRSPGLGDTAMYLCATSRDQGETQYFGPGTRLLVL.

This clonotype has just a few counts. J is TRBJ2-2 and V is TRBV6-2 or TRBV6-3, with D perhaps TRBD2 (5 bases). V was clipped by 8 bases and J by 1 base, with 8 bases between them. The CDR3 covers 13 residues. CDR1 is MNHEY and CDR2 is SVGEGT in the germline V gene. CDR3 nucleotides: TGTGCCAGCGAGGGTTGGAACACCGGGGAGCTGTTTTTT. Encoded protein: CASEGWNTGELFF.

This clonotype came up many times. The V call is TRBV6-5, the J call TRBJ2-7; D might be TRBD1 (6 bases). Germline V gives CDR1 MNHEY, CDR2 SVGAGI. The CDR3 runs 19 residues. V lost 0 bases and J 1 base, leaving 22 bases between the germline ends. CDR3 sequence: CASSYSMDSMGPFSYEQYF. The CDR3 bases are TGTGCCAGCAGTTACTCGATGGACAGCATGGGGCCATTTTCCTACGAGCAGTACTTC.

The chain employs TRBV5-1 and TRBJ1-1, with a weak D call TRBD1 (5 bases). Germline V CDR1 and CDR2: SGHRS, YFSETQ. The CDR3 has 14 amino acids. V shed 1 base and J shed 5 bases, with 12 bases lying between them. CDR3 nucleotides: TGCGCCAGCAGCTTGACAGACGGGGGAACTGAAGCTTTCTTT. Translation: CASSLTDGGTEAFF.

CDR3 in amino acids: CASSLRGSLSYEQYF. In nucleotides, the CDR3 is TGTGCCAGCAGTCTCCGCGGGAGTTTATCCTACGAGCAGTACTTC. J is TRBJ2-7 and V is TRBV12-3 or TRBV12-4; 7 nucleotides align to TRBD2. This CDR3 is 15 amino acids long. J lost 1 base, V lost 5 bases, and 8 bases had no gene match.

As concerns this clonotype: The CDR3 end shows no conserved phenylalanine or tryptophan, and so a read error is likely. The chain uses TRBV11-2 and TRBJ2-1; unclear D gene. The CDR3 is 15 residues long. Germline V gene lookup returns CDR1 SGHAT and CDR2 FQNNGV. V was trimmed by 0 bases and J by 2 bases, leaving 8 bases between them. For the CDR3, the DNA is TGTGCCAGCAGCTTAGAACAGTCGACCTACAATGAGCAGTTCTGC. Protein sequence: CASSLEQSTYNEQFC.